A single sample gave rise to the 3 T cell receptor beta chains below, sequenced in a study of blood T cell repertoires in COVID-19. Sequenced by immunoSEQ multiplex PCR; TCRdb stores in-frame clones only, minus some. In the table there are approximately 280,000 clones, 70% to 90% of which are singletons. What was sequenced was PBMCs or T cells enriched from blood (not recorded which). The receptor set was obtained from a woman aged 40 to 50 who had recovered from COVID-19.

The rearrangement uses TRBV28 and TRBJ2-7; perhaps TRBD2 as D (5 bases). This CDR3 spans 17 amino acids. The germline V gene encodes CDR1 MDHEN and CDR2 SYDVKM. V was shortened by 2 bases and J by 0 bases, with 17 bases between the two germline ends. CDR3 sequence reads: CASSLLFKGSDSYEQYF. CDR3 sequence (DNA): TGTGCCAGCAGTTTACTATTTAAAGGTAGCGACTCCTACGAGCAGTACTTC.

There are a few counts of this clone. The genes are TRBV27 and TRBJ1-6; 8 bases fit TRBD1. The CDR3 spans 15 residues. Per the germline V gene, CDR1 is MNHEY and CDR2 is SMNVEV (reference sequence). V dropped 3 bases and J dropped 9; count of bases not matched to a gene: 7. Here the CDR3 DNA reads TGTGCCAGCAGTTTGCAAACAGGGGGTGTTTCACCCCTCCACTTT. Translated, it gives CASSLQTGGVSPLHF.

This clone is a singleton in its sample. V is TRBV30 and J is TRBJ1-2, with TRBD1 identical over 9 bases. Germline V lookup: CDR1 GTSNPN, CDR2 SVGIG (reference sequence). There are 13 residues in the CDR3. The junction had 7 bases not matched to a gene; V was cut back by 1 base and J by 10 bases. CDR3 sequence: CAWSAYDRGDYTF. Written as DNA, the CDR3 is TGTGCCTGGAGTGCCTATGACAGGGGGGACTACACCTTC. The full variable domain, with the rest looked up from reference TRBV30 and TRBJ1-2, is SQTIHQWPATLVQPVGSPLSLECTVEGTSNPNLYWYRQAAGRGLQLLFYSVGIGQISSEVPQNLSASRPQDRQFILSSKKLLLSDSGFYLCAWSAYDRGDYTFGSGTRLTVV.